What follows are 27 T cell receptor beta chains derived from one specimen sequenced in a study of blood T cells in healthy people across ages. The second PCR ran roughly 6 to 11 cycles with a sample-barcoded 5' primer and J-beta primers. TCRdb re-derived calls from the 5' RACE reads in MiXCR, one entry per CDR3 protein. The sample consists of about 1.7 million distinct CDR3 sequences, 28% of them appearing once. The material sequenced was blood. These receptors all come from a woman between 25 and 40 years old in good health.

The chain carries TRBV20-1 and TRBJ1-5, with D possibly being TRBD1 (6 bases). CDR1 is DFQATT, CDR2 SNEGSKA, per germline (reference sequence). V was pared by 5 bases and J by 9 bases, with 17 bases between. The CDR3 sequence is 13 residues long. CDR3 nucleotides: TGCAGTGCTCCATACAGGGAGGAGGGGCCCCAGCATTTT. Amino acids: CSAPYREEGPQHF.

The table lists this clonotype with a few counts. The chain couples TRBV12-5 to TRBJ1-2; D call uncertain. Per germline, CDR1 LGHNT and CDR2 FRNRAP. V lost 1 base and J lost 6, with 9 bases in between. The CDR3 loop spans 13 amino acids. Written as DNA, the CDR3 is TGTGCTAGTGGTTTGGACGGGCCGGATGGCTACACCTTC. Encoded protein: CASGLDGPDGYTF.

In its sample, this clonotype was seen many times. V gene TRBV7-9 combines with J gene TRBJ2-5; D tentatively fits TRBD1 or TRBD2 (5 bases each). Germline V CDR1 and CDR2: SEHNR, FQNEAQ (reference sequence). The CDR3 extends over 16 amino acids. V was pared by 4 bases and J by 5 bases, with 20 bases between. CDR3 in DNA: TGTGCCAGCAGCTCCCTAGCCGGGGCAGGGAAGGAGACCCAGTACTTC. Residues: CASSSLAGAGKETQYF.

With regard to this clonotype: An end of the junction differs from the germline gene, which may be a read error. This rearrangement joins TRBV6-1 to TRBJ1-1; 8 bases are a match to TRBD1. Germline V gives CDR1 MNHNS, CDR2 SASEGT. This CDR3 region has 17 residues. The CDR3 coding sequence is TGTACCAGCAGTAACGCTGCAGGGGGCGCCGGGAACACTGAAGCTTTCTTT. This codes for CTSSNAAGGAGNTEAFF.

This clonotype came up a few times. The chain is built from TRBV10-2 and TRBJ1-2; 8 bases map to TRBD1. Trimming cost V 6 bases and J 4 bases; bases outside gene matches: 7. The CDR3 is 14 residues long. Germline CDR1 WSHSY, CDR2 SAAADI. In nucleotides, the CDR3 is TGCGCCAGCAGAGATCCAGGGGGCGGCTATGGCTACACCTTC. Residues: CASRDPGGGYGYTF.

A few counts support this clonotype. The chain uses TRBV20-1 and TRBJ2-5; D unresolved. V lost 5 bases to trimming and J lost 11 bases, with 18 bases between them. CDR3 length equals 12 residues. Per germline, CDR1 DFQATT and CDR2 SNEGSKA (reference sequence). The CDR3 DNA sequence: TGCAGTGCTGAGCTTCGGCACAATGAGCAGTACTTC. It yields the protein CSAELRHNEQYF.

CDR3 amino acids: CASSSTKTGNQPQHF. DNA of the CDR3: TGTGCCAGCAGTTCGACAAAAACGGGCAATCAGCCCCAGCATTTT. V gene TRBV12-3 or TRBV12-4 combines with J gene TRBJ1-5, with D hard to call. The CDR3 is 15 amino acids. V was cut by 4 bases and J by 2 bases, with 12 bases left in between.

A note on this clonotype: A much more abundant neighbour one base away suggests this may be a read error. V and J are TRBV10-3 and TRBJ2-4; D is ambiguous. The end of the DNA fits TRBJ2-7 better, so the J call may be wrong. The length of the CDR3 is 12 residues. The germline V gene has CDR1 ENHRY and CDR2 SYGVKD. As DNA, the CDR3 is TGTGCCAGGGCCAGTGGCGCCTACGAGCAGTACTTC. This translates into CARASGAYEQYF.

The chain carries TRBV14 and TRBJ2-7; a possible D gene is TRBD1 (6 bases). The V end was cut by 4 bases, the J end by 5 bases, with 15 bases between. Germline CDR1 is SGHDN and CDR2 is FVKESK. CDR3 length: 14 residues. CDR3 amino acids: CASSRGQVVDEQYF. The CDR3 DNA sequence: TGTGCCAGCAGCCGGGGGCAGGTAGTCGACGAGCAGTACTTC.

This clonotype was recorded many times. The CDR3 coding sequence is TGCGCCAGCAGCTTGGCAGCTAGCGGGAGTCTTAGCAATGAGCAGTTCTTC. This codes for CASSLAASGSLSNEQFF. V usage is TRBV5-1 and J usage is TRBJ2-1; TRBD2 agrees at 10 bases. This CDR3 contains 17 residues. V gave up 0 bases and J gave up 6 bases; unmatched junction bases: 9. Germline lookup yields CDR1 SGHRS and CDR2 YFSETQ.

This clonotype was detected ten times or more. This CDR3 is CASSQRTGGYYEQYF. The CDR3 DNA reads as TGTGCCAGCAGCCAACGGACAGGGGGGTACTACGAGCAGTACTTC. The J gene is TRBJ2-7, the V gene TRBV7-2; TRBD1 matches 10 bases. The CDR3 spans 15 residues. With 5 bases clipped from V and 3 bases from J, the junction kept 7 bases outside the gene matches. Looked up from germline, CDR1 is SGHTA and CDR2 is FQGNSA.

The rearrangement links TRBV29-1 to TRBJ2-4, with 12 bases aligning to TRBD2. The assigned J gene may be wrong: the sequence end matches TRBJ2-7 better. This CDR3 has 13 residues. Germline V gene sequence: CDR1 SQVTM, CDR2 ANQGSEA. CDR3 amino acids: CSFGLAGTHEQYF. Written as DNA, the CDR3 is TGCAGCTTTGGACTAGCGGGAACCCACGAGCAGTACTTC.

This chain connects TRBV7-2 to TRBJ1-2; D may be TRBD1 (6 bases). Germline assignment: CDR1 SGHTA and CDR2 FQGNSA. Trimming stripped 1 base from V and 4 bases from J, with 16 bases between. This CDR3 spans 16 amino acids. Written as DNA, the CDR3 is TGTGCCAGCAGCTTAGATGGGACACGGGCCAGCTATGGCTACACCTTC. This codes for CASSLDGTRASYGYTF.

CDR3 sequence (DNA): TGTGCCAGCAGTGAGACACCTGGGACTTGGACCGAGCAGTACTTC. Translating gives CASSETPGTWTEQYF. The rearrangement links TRBV6-5 to TRBJ2-7; weak D call: TRBD2 (6 bases). Germline lookup yields CDR1 MNHEY and CDR2 SVGAGI. V shed 5 bases and J shed 6 bases, with 20 bases lying between them. The CDR3 runs to 15 residues.

The chain uses TRBV27 and TRBJ1-5; the match to TRBD1 covers 8 bases. After removal of 8 bases from V and 4 bases from J, the junction contained 4 bases not matched to a gene. Looked up from germline, CDR1 is MNHEY and CDR2 is SMNVEV (reference sequence). The CDR3 totals 13 residues. The chain's CDR3 is CASGQGRNQPQHF. The CDR3 nucleotides are TGTGCCAGCGGACAGGGCCGAAATCAGCCCCAGCATTTT.

This clonotype was counted between two and nine times. V and J are TRBV2 and TRBJ1-5, with 7 bases fitting TRBD1. This CDR3 contains 16 residues. Per germline, CDR1 SNHLY and CDR2 FYNNEI. V gave up 6 bases and J gave up 1 base; unmatched junction bases: 9. CDR3 in amino acids: CASRPGQRNSNQPQHF. The DNA of the CDR3 is TGTGCCAGCAGGCCGGGACAGCGGAACAGCAATCAGCCCCAGCATTTT.

CDR3 nucleotides: TGCGCCAGCAGCTTGTTTGCTCGAGGGCGAACAGATACGCAGTATTTT. Residues: CASSLFARGRTDTQYF. The chain recombines TRBV5-1 with TRBJ2-3; weak D call: TRBD2 (5 bases). CDR1 is SGHRS, CDR2 YFSETQ, per germline. This CDR3 contains 16 residues. Trimming took 1 base from V and 3 from J, leaving 15 bases between them.

This clonotype was observed many times. The gene calls are TRBV5-5 and TRBJ2-7; D gene uncertain. CDR3 length: 13 residues. V lost 2 bases, J lost 0 bases, and 6 bases lay in between. Germline CDR1 is SGHKS and CDR2 is YYEKEE (reference sequence). CDR3 in amino acids: CASSFSISYEQYF. In DNA form, the CDR3 reads TGTGCCAGCAGCTTCTCAATCTCCTACGAGCAGTACTTC.

This clonotype was seen once. Since a much larger clone is just one base distant, this may be a read error. The rearrangement links TRBV10-2 to TRBJ2-5; D call uncertain. Trimming removed 7 bases at V and 11 bases at J, with 20 bases between. Germline values: CDR1 WSHSY, CDR2 SAAADI. This CDR3 comprises 13 residues. CDR3 amino acids: CASNGFKMEEQYF. The CDR3 DNA reads as TGCGCCAGCAATGGATTCAAAATGGAAGAGCAGTACTTC.

The chain employs TRBV3-1 and TRBJ1-5, with no clear D. V gave up 0 bases and J gave up 6 bases, with 9 bases separating them. Looked up from germline, CDR1 is LGHDT and CDR2 is YNNKEL (reference sequence). CDR3 length equals 14 residues. CDR3 bases: TGTGCCAGCAGCCAAGAAAGGAATCGTCAGCCCCAGCATTTT. It encodes CASSQERNRQPQHF.

The chain joins TRBV12-5 to TRBJ2-5, with D possibly matching TRBD2 (5 bases). Germline V lookup: CDR1 LGHNT, CDR2 FRNRAP. The CDR3 is 14 residues long. The ends were cut back, 1 base at V and 2 bases at J, with 8 bases in the middle. DNA of the CDR3: TGTGCTAGTGGTTTGGCGGGATCTCAAGAGACCCAGTACTTC. Amino acid sequence: CASGLAGSQETQYF.

The rearrangement joins TRBV5-1 to TRBJ1-1; TRBD1 agrees at 7 bases. Germline V gene data show CDR1 as SGHRS and CDR2 as YFSETQ. The CDR3 extends over 14 amino acids. The J segment lost 8 bases and the V segment lost 5 bases, leaving 12 bases of the junction unmatched. The CDR3 region is CASRNRGEVWEAFF. The CDR3 DNA sequence: TGCGCCAGCAGGAACAGGGGAGAAGTTTGGGAAGCTTTCTTT.

This clonotype was seen repeatedly, ten times or more. The chain employs TRBV12-3 or TRBV12-4 and TRBJ2-7, with D possibly TRBD2 on 7 matching bases. V was pared by 6 bases and J by 5 bases, with 14 bases between. CDR3 length: 13 residues. The CDR3 is CASRYTGTNEQYF. CDR3 nucleotides: TGTGCCAGCAGATATACAGGGACTAACGAGCAGTACTTC.

At least ten counts were recorded for this clonotype. The V gene is TRBV29-1, the J gene TRBJ1-5; 7 nucleotides agree with TRBD1. Germline CDR1 SQVTM, CDR2 ANQGSEA. V lost 4 bases to trimming and J lost 3 bases; unmatched junction nucleotides: 3. The CDR3 covers 13 residues. As DNA, the CDR3 is TGCAGCGTTGGGACAGGACTCAATCAGCCCCAGCATTTT. Amino acids: CSVGTGLNQPQHF.

This chain links TRBV6-2 or TRBV6-3 with TRBJ2-1; D ambiguous. Germline CDR1 reads MNHEY; CDR2 reads SVGEGT. The V end lost 8 bases, the J end lost 10 bases, and 9 bases lay between the germline ends. The CDR3 runs to 10 residues. The CDR3 coding sequence is TGTGCCAGCGGAAACGGGGAGCAGTTCTTC. Translation: CASGNGEQFF.

The chain couples TRBV2 to TRBJ2-7; a weak D match, TRBD1 (5 bases). CDR3 length: 11 amino acids. The V end was cut by 5 bases, the J end by 5 bases, with 7 bases between. Germline lookup yields CDR1 SNHLY and CDR2 FYNNEI. As DNA, the CDR3 is TGTGCCAGCAGTTCACAGGACGAGCAGTACTTC. Its protein is CASSSQDEQYF.

Only one count was recorded for this clonotype. The genes are TRBV12-3 or TRBV12-4 and TRBJ1-5, with 8 bases fitting TRBD1. This CDR3 contains 15 residues. V was pared by 6 bases and J by 7 bases, with 11 bases of the junction left unmatched. The CDR3 here is CASSTPGGGGQPQHF. CDR3 coding DNA: TGTGCCAGCAGCACCCCAGGGGGCGGGGGACAGCCCCAGCATTTT.